This T cell receptor beta chain was sequenced for a study of PD-1 blockade in classical Hodgkin lymphoma. Notes on the study in general: Newly diagnosed patients reportedly trailed healthy donors in baseline TCR diversity. The baseline diversity of complete responders showed similarity to that of newly diagnosed patients. Causes of the repertoire differences remain undefined, possibly disease activity or prior therapy.

Germline CDR1 and CDR2: SGHTA and FQGNSA. Trimming removed 2 bases from V and 3 bases from J; junction bases left unmatched: 3. CDR3 length equals 14 residues. In every patient, relapse followed autologous stem cell transplantation, while exposure to brentuximab vedotin differed. This clone was seen just once. Its specificity is not known. Clones were sequenced by immunoSEQ multiplex PCR, and TCRdb holds only the in-frame ones, with some missing. Counted here are tens of thousands of clones, around 90% occurring once; the ten biggest clones make up around 20%. V gene TRBV7-2 combines with J gene TRBJ2-7, with 8 bases matching TRBD1. The source material was peripheral blood mononuclear cells (PBMCs), sampled at baseline. The TCR was taken from a human donor with classical Hodgkin lymphoma. For the CDR3, the DNA is TGTGCCAGCAGCTTATCGGGACAGGTCTACGAGCAGTACTTC. This codes for CASSLSGQVYEQYF.